A selection of T cell receptor beta chains follows, all from one sample in a study of blood T cell repertoires in COVID-19. Some clones are missing from TCRdb's copy, which holds only in-frame ones; the method was immunoSEQ multiplex PCR. The sample contains 150,000 or so clones, around 85% of which appear only once. Sequences were obtained from peripheral blood. These receptors came from a man between 60 and 75 years old with COVID-19, enrolled during active disease. The CDR3 runs from the conserved cysteine through the conserved F or W. A D gene is named only where the DNA matches it firmly. Clone size appears in some rows only: once, few, many, or a class for an expanded clone.

v_call: TRBV6-6; d_call: .; j_call: TRBJ2-7; clone_size: .; cdr3_nt: TGTGCCAGCAGTTACTCCCTCGAGCAGTACTTC; cdr3_aa: CASSYSLEQYF
v_call: TRBV11-3; d_call: TRBD2; j_call: TRBJ2-7; clone_size: .; cdr3_nt: TGTGCCAGCAGCTCTAGCGGGGGGGCCTTTTCCGAGCAGTACTTC; cdr3_aa: CASSSSGGAFSEQYF
v_call: TRBV11-2; d_call: TRBD2; j_call: TRBJ2-5; clone_size: .; cdr3_nt: TGTGCCAGCAGCTTAGGAACTAGCGGGGGGGCCCCAGAGACCCAGTACTTC; cdr3_aa: CASSLGTSGGAPETQYF
v_call: TRBV28; d_call: .; j_call: TRBJ1-5; clone_size: .; cdr3_nt: TGTGCCAGCAGTTTGAGGAATCAGCCCCAGCATTTT; cdr3_aa: CASSLRNQPQHF
v_call: TRBV27; d_call: TRBD2; j_call: TRBJ2-7; clone_size: .; cdr3_nt: TGTGCCAGCAGTTTAAAGGGGCCCCTAAACAGCGGGAGCTCCTACGAGCAGTACTTC; cdr3_aa: CASSLKGPLNSGSSYEQYF
v_call: TRBV6-6; d_call: .; j_call: TRBJ1-3; clone_size: .; cdr3_nt: TGTGCCAGCAGTTACCAGTACACAACCTCTGGAAACACCATATATTTT; cdr3_aa: CASSYQYTTSGNTIYF
v_call: TRBV5-5; d_call: .; j_call: TRBJ1-5; clone_size: .; cdr3_nt: TGTGCCAGCAGCTTGCAGGGTCAGCCCCAGCATTTT; cdr3_aa: CASSLQGQPQHF
v_call: TRBV7-2; d_call: .; j_call: TRBJ1-2; clone_size: .; cdr3_nt: TGTGCCAGCAGCTTAAGACTGTATAATGGCTACACCTTC; cdr3_aa: CASSLRLYNGYTF
v_call: TRBV30; d_call: .; j_call: TRBJ1-2; clone_size: .; cdr3_nt: TGTGCCTGGAGCTTGGACGGCGGGGCTAGCTACACCTTC; cdr3_aa: CAWSLDGGASYTF
v_call: TRBV7-2; d_call: TRBD1; j_call: TRBJ2-7; clone_size: .; cdr3_nt: TGTGCCAGCAGAACGCGGACAGGGTTAGCCCACGAGCAGTACTTC; cdr3_aa: CASRTRTGLAHEQYF
v_call: TRBV24-1; d_call: TRBD1; j_call: TRBJ1-5; clone_size: .; cdr3_nt: TGTGCCACCAGTGATACCAAGACAGGGGGACAGCCCCAGCATTTT; cdr3_aa: CATSDTKTGGQPQHF
v_call: TRBV12-5; d_call: .; j_call: TRBJ1-6; clone_size: .; cdr3_nt: TGTGCTAGTGGTTTGGGGGGGCATTCACCCCTCCACTTT; cdr3_aa: CASGLGGHSPLHF
v_call: TRBV18; d_call: .; j_call: TRBJ1-1; clone_size: .; cdr3_nt: TGTGCCAGCTCACCCAGACAGGTCCCGGAGACTGAAGCTTTCTTT; cdr3_aa: CASSPRQVPETEAFF
v_call: TRBV9; d_call: TRBD2; j_call: TRBJ2-2; clone_size: .; cdr3_nt: TGTGCCAGCAGCATACTAGCGAGCACCACCGGGGAGCTGTTTTTT; cdr3_aa: CASSILASTTGELFF
v_call: TRBV25-1; d_call: .; j_call: TRBJ2-1; clone_size: .; cdr3_nt: TGTGCCAGCAGTGAAACCGACTTAAGCTCCTACAATGAGCAGTTCTTC; cdr3_aa: CASSETDLSSYNEQFF
v_call: TRBV4-1; d_call: TRBD2; j_call: TRBJ2-3; clone_size: .; cdr3_nt: TGCGCCAGCAGCCAAGTGCCTAGCGGGGGGGCCACAGATACGCAGTATTTT; cdr3_aa: CASSQVPSGGATDTQYF
v_call: TRBV6-6; d_call: TRBD1; j_call: TRBJ2-7; clone_size: .; cdr3_nt: TGTGCCAGCAGTTACTCCCGGGACAGGCCTACCTACGAGCAGTACTTC; cdr3_aa: CASSYSRDRPTYEQYF
v_call: TRBV5-1; d_call: .; j_call: TRBJ1-6; clone_size: .; cdr3_nt: TGCGCCAGCAGCCCCGGGACACGAAATAATTCACCCCTCCACTTT; cdr3_aa: CASSPGTRNNSPLHF
v_call: TRBV6-6; d_call: TRBD1; j_call: TRBJ2-7; clone_size: .; cdr3_nt: TGTGCCAGCAGGTTGGGACAGACCTACGAGCAGTACTTC; cdr3_aa: CASRLGQTYEQYF
v_call: TRBV2; d_call: TRBD2; j_call: TRBJ2-5; clone_size: few; cdr3_nt: TGTGCCAGCAGTTTACTAGCGGGGACTGAAGAGACCCAGTACTTC; cdr3_aa: CASSLLAGTEETQYF
v_call: TRBV27; d_call: TRBD1; j_call: TRBJ1-5; clone_size: .; cdr3_nt: TGTGCCAGCAGAAGGGGACAGGGGGCTTATCAGCCCCAGCATTTT; cdr3_aa: CASRRGQGAYQPQHF
v_call: TRBV27; d_call: .; j_call: TRBJ1-6; clone_size: .; cdr3_nt: TGTGCCAGCAGTTTCTGGACTCGGGAGTCACCCCTCCACTTT; cdr3_aa: CASSFWTRESPLHF
v_call: TRBV7-2; d_call: .; j_call: TRBJ1-1; clone_size: .; cdr3_nt: TGTGCCAGCAGCCTTAGACAGGCCATGAACACTGAAGCTTTCTTT; cdr3_aa: CASSLRQAMNTEAFF
v_call: TRBV12-3/TRBV12-4; d_call: .; j_call: TRBJ2-3; clone_size: few; cdr3_nt: TGTGCCAGCAGTTTTCAGATTCGAGATACGCAGTATTTT; cdr3_aa: CASSFQIRDTQYF
v_call: TRBV3-1/TRBV3-2; d_call: .; j_call: TRBJ2-3; clone_size: .; cdr3_nt: TGTGCCAGCAGCCCAAACATGGGCGGGGTGGCAGATACGCAGTATTTT; cdr3_aa: CASSPNMGGVADTQYF
v_call: TRBV6-5; d_call: TRBD1; j_call: TRBJ1-6; clone_size: .; cdr3_nt: TGTGCCAGCAGTTACTCGGGACAGGGAGATTCACCCCTCCACTTT; cdr3_aa: CASSYSGQGDSPLHF
v_call: TRBV6-4; d_call: TRBD1; j_call: TRBJ2-3; clone_size: .; cdr3_nt: TGTGCCAGCAGCTTCAGGACAGGGGAGGAACAGTATTTT; cdr3_aa: CASSFRTGEEQYF
v_call: TRBV11-2; d_call: TRBD1; j_call: TRBJ2-7; clone_size: .; cdr3_nt: TGTGCCAGCAGCGTAACGACAGGGACGGACGAGCAGTACTTC; cdr3_aa: CASSVTTGTDEQYF
v_call: TRBV7-2; d_call: .; j_call: TRBJ2-4; clone_size: once; cdr3_nt: TGTGCCAGCAGTTCACAGGGAGCCCTAGCCAAAAACATTCAGTACTTC; cdr3_aa: CASSSQGALAKNIQYF
v_call: TRBV29-1; d_call: TRBD2; j_call: TRBJ2-7; clone_size: .; cdr3_nt: TGCAGCGTTGAAACGGGACTAGCGGGAGGCCTCTCCTACGAGCAGTACTTC; cdr3_aa: CSVETGLAGGLSYEQYF
v_call: TRBV30; d_call: .; j_call: TRBJ1-1; clone_size: .; cdr3_nt: TGTGCCTGGAGTCTCATGCAGGGTCCGGCTTTCTTT; cdr3_aa: CAWSLMQGPAFF
v_call: TRBV19; d_call: .; j_call: TRBJ2-1; clone_size: .; cdr3_nt: TGTGCCAGTAGGTCTAGCGCGAATGAGCAGTTCTTC; cdr3_aa: CASRSSANEQFF
v_call: TRBV11-2; d_call: .; j_call: TRBJ1-1; clone_size: .; cdr3_nt: TGTGCCAGCAGCCTTATATCCGGGAACACTGAAGCTTTCTTT; cdr3_aa: CASSLISGNTEAFF
v_call: TRBV5-6; d_call: .; j_call: TRBJ1-1; clone_size: .; cdr3_nt: TGTGCCAGCAGCTTTCCTCAGGGTTATGAAGCTTTCTTT; cdr3_aa: CASSFPQGYEAFF
v_call: TRBV5-1; d_call: TRBD2; j_call: TRBJ2-1; clone_size: .; cdr3_nt: TGCGCCAGCAGGGGGGCACTAGCGGGTGGTGAGCAGTTCTTC; cdr3_aa: CASRGALAGGEQFF
v_call: TRBV9; d_call: .; j_call: TRBJ2-1; clone_size: .; cdr3_nt: TGTGCCAGCAGCGTCGGGTCTAATTATGGGTATAAGTTCTTC; cdr3_aa: CASSVGSNYGYKFF
v_call: TRBV14; d_call: TRBD1; j_call: TRBJ1-1; clone_size: .; cdr3_nt: TGTGCCAGCAGCCACCGACAGGGGATGAACACTGAAGCTTTCTTT; cdr3_aa: CASSHRQGMNTEAFF
v_call: TRBV27; d_call: .; j_call: TRBJ1-4; clone_size: once; cdr3_nt: TGTGCCAGCAGTCCGCCCGGACATCTTAATGAAAAACTGTTTTTT; cdr3_aa: CASSPPGHLNEKLFF
v_call: TRBV5-4; d_call: TRBD2; j_call: TRBJ2-1; clone_size: .; cdr3_nt: TGTGCCAGCAGCCAGGGACTAGCGGGCACAAGCTCCTACAATGAGCAGTTCTTC; cdr3_aa: CASSQGLAGTSSYNEQFF
v_call: TRBV19; d_call: .; j_call: TRBJ2-2; clone_size: .; cdr3_nt: TGTGCCAGTAACCCAGGGGGTGGATGGAGGGGGAAGACCGGGGAGCTGTTTTTT; cdr3_aa: CASNPGGGWRGKTGELFF
v_call: TRBV7-2; d_call: TRBD2; j_call: TRBJ2-2; clone_size: .; cdr3_nt: TGTGCCAGCAGCACACGGGGGGGCCGGGAGCTGTTTTTT; cdr3_aa: CASSTRGGRELFF
v_call: TRBV19; d_call: .; j_call: TRBJ1-5; clone_size: .; cdr3_nt: TGTGCCAGTAGTATGACACAGAGACATAGGCAGCCCCAGCATTTT; cdr3_aa: CASSMTQRHRQPQHF
v_call: TRBV15; d_call: TRBD2; j_call: TRBJ2-3; clone_size: .; cdr3_nt: TGTGCCACCAGCCGAGGCAGCGGGGGGTTCGGAAGCACAGATACGCAGTATTTT; cdr3_aa: CATSRGSGGFGSTDTQYF